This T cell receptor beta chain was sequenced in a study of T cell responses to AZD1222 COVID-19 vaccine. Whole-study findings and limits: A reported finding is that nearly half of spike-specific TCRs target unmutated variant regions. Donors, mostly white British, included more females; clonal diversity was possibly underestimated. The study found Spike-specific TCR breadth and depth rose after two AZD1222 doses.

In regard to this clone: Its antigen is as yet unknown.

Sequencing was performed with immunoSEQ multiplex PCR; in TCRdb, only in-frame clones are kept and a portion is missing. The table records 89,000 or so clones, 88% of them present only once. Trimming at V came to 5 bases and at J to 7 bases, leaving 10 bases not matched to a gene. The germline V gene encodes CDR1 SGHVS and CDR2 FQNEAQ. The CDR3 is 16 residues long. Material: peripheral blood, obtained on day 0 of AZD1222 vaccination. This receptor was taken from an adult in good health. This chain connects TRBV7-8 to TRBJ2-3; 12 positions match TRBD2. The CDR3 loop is CASSPRLAGVGHTQYF. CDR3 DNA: TGTGCCAGCAGCCCGAGACTAGCGGGAGTGGGTCATACGCAGTATTTT.